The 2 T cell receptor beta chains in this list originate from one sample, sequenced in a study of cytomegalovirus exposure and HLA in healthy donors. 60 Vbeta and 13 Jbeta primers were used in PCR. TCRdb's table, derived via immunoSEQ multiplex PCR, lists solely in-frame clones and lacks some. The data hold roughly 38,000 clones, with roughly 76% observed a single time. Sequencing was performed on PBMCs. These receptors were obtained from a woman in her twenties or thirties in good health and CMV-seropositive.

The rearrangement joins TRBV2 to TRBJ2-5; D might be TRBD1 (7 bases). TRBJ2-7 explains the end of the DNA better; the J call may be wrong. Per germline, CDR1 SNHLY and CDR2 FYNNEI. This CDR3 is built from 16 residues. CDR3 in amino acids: CASTRPKGGGTYEQYF. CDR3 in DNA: TGTGCCAGCACTAGACCTAAAGGGGGCGGGACCTACGAGCAGTACTTC.

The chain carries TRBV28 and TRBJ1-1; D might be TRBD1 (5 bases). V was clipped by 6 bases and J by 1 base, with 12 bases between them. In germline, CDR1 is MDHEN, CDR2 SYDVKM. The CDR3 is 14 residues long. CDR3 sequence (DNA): TGTGCCAGCAGCCTAGGCCAGGGGAACACTGAAGCTTTCTTT. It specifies CASSLGQGNTEAFF.